This T cell receptor beta chain was captured by sequencing in a study of T cells in localized non-small cell lung cancer. Study-wide results and limits: Greater blood T cell density accompanied longer overall survival. Clonality of T cells reached its maximum in uninvolved adjacent lung, surpassing tumor. The study sequenced only one region of the tumor. As a result, intratumor heterogeneity could not be excluded and remains possible.

Sequenced by immunoSEQ multiplex PCR; TCRdb stores in-frame clones only, minus some. The sample shows about 7,000 clones, approximately 46% of them seen only once. The CDR3 is 11 amino acids. V was pared by 11 bases and J by 5 bases, with 12 bases between. CDR1 LNHDA and CDR2 SQIVND come from the germline V gene (reference sequence). With respect to this clone: Its antigen is as yet unknown.

This TCR was recovered from a female donor aged 60 or older with stage I lung adenocarcinoma. The material was lymph node tissue, obtained before any cancer treatment. The chain has TRBV19 and TRBJ1-1; TRBD1 might be the D (5 bases). The CDR3: CASFRQTEAFF. In nucleotides, the CDR3 is TGTGCCTCCTTCCGACAGACTGAAGCTTTCTTT.